Presented here are 21 T cell receptor beta chains from one specimen sequenced in a study of T cells after yellow fever vaccination. Using its own MiXCR run on the 5' RACE reads, TCRdb lists one record per CDR3 protein. The table has 620,000 or so distinct CDR3 sequences, about 12% seen once; the top ten hold more than 12%. The sequencing here drew on PBMCs, taken on the day of the yellow fever booster vaccination. The receptor source for this set is a man aged 25-45 years who received the YFV17D yellow fever vaccine.

The J gene is TRBJ2-3, the V gene TRBV3-1; D is ambiguous. V was cut by 9 bases and J by 0 bases, with 19 bases left in between. CDR3 size: 16 residues. Germline V gives CDR1 LGHDT, CDR2 YNNKEL (reference sequence). DNA of the CDR3: TGTGCCAGAGTTTGGGGTTCGACAATTAGCACAGATACGCAGTATTTT. This gives the protein CARVWGSTISTDTQYF.

This clonotype was detected a few times. The chain combines TRBV28 with TRBJ2-5; D is unclear. The CDR3 consists of 12 residues. The germline V gene has CDR1 MDHEN and CDR2 SYDVKM. Deletions cut 5 bases from V and 2 bases from J, with 6 bases between. This CDR3 reads CASSTPQETQYF. The CDR3 region has the DNA TGTGCCAGCAGTACCCCACAAGAGACCCAGTACTTC.

This clonotype has a handful of counts. This sequence joins TRBV19 and TRBJ1-5; 8 nucleotides agree with TRBD1. V shed 10 bases and J 0 bases; nucleotides not matched to a gene: 14. CDR3 length: 17 residues. Per germline, CDR1 LNHDA and CDR2 SQIVND (reference sequence). CDR3 region: CATPPRDRRDSNQPQHF. The CDR3 DNA reads TGTGCCACTCCTCCTCGGGACAGGCGGGATAGCAATCAGCCCCAGCATTTT.

The CDR3 here is CASSYSQRNEQFF. DNA for the CDR3: TGTGCCAGCAGTTACTCGCAACGGAATGAGCAGTTCTTC. The chain uses TRBV6-2 or TRBV6-3 and TRBJ2-1; D unclear. Deletions cut 0 bases from V and 7 bases from J, with 7 bases between. Germline V gives CDR1 MNHEY, CDR2 SVGEGT. CDR3 length: 13 residues.

This clonotype came up a few times. The V gene is TRBV13, the J gene TRBJ1-1; D is perhaps TRBD1 (5 bases). CDR1 PRHDT and CDR2 FYEKMQ come from the germline V gene (reference sequence). The V end lost 5 bases, the J end lost 5 bases, and 12 bases lay between the germline ends. This CDR3 comprises 13 residues. CDR3 sequence (DNA): TGTGCCAGCAGCCCCCTGAGGGGAACTGAAGCTTTCTTT. Translation gives CASSPLRGTEAFF.

The chain uses TRBV29-1 and TRBJ2-2; possible D gene TRBD2, 5 bases. From germline, CDR1 is SQVTM and CDR2 ANQGSEA. The CDR3 extends over 13 amino acids. The V and J ends lost 6 bases and 4 bases respectively, with 12 bases between them. As DNA, the CDR3 is TGCAGCGTGACCCCAGCGGCCACCGGGGAGCTGTTTTTT. It codes for CSVTPAATGELFF.

In its sample, this clonotype was seen a few times. The chain combines TRBV20-1 with TRBJ2-1; D not resolved. Germline V lookup: CDR1 DFQATT, CDR2 SNEGSKA (reference sequence). CDR3 size: 12 residues. V lost 6 bases, J lost 8 bases, and 14 bases lay in between. As DNA, the CDR3 is TGCAGTGCAGGCGCGACGGGCGATGAGCAGTTCTTC. This encodes CSAGATGDEQFF.

Only a few counts were recorded for this clonotype. The rearrangement uses TRBV5-1 and TRBJ2-1; 11 positions match TRBD2. The CDR3 is 15 residues long. The V gene end was trimmed by 4 bases and the J gene end by 5 bases; junction bases not matched to a gene: 5. Germline V CDR1 and CDR2: SGHRS, YFSETQ. CDR3 loop: CASSQGLAGHNEQFF. Here the CDR3 DNA reads TGCGCCAGCAGCCAAGGACTAGCGGGCCACAATGAGCAGTTCTTC. The whole variable domain, remainder taken from reference TRBV5-1 and TRBJ2-1, is KAGVTQTPRYLIKTRGQQVTLSCSPISGHRSVSWYQQTPGQGLQFLFEYFSETQRNKGNFPGRFSGRQFSNSRSEMNVSTLELGDSALYLCASSQGLAGHNEQFFGPGTRLTVL.

In its sample, this clonotype was seen many times. The J gene is TRBJ2-3, the V gene TRBV5-1; TRBD1 matches at 8 bases. Germline V gene sequence: CDR1 SGHRS, CDR2 YFSETQ. The CDR3 sequence is 14 residues long. V trimming: 5 bases; J trimming: 2 bases; junction bases outside the gene matches: 4. The CDR3 here is CASSGTGFTDTQYF. CDR3 DNA: TGCGCCAGCAGTGGGACAGGCTTCACAGATACGCAGTATTTT.

V gene TRBV20-1 combines with J gene TRBJ2-3; tentative D call: TRBD1 (6 bases). The CDR3 has 17 residues. Germline-derived CDR1 and CDR2 are DFQATT and SNEGSKA (reference sequence). V was pared by 3 bases and J by 3 bases, with 22 bases between. The CDR3 DNA follows: TGCAGTGCTAGGACCGTGAGGAAGGGGGACGGGACAGATACGCAGTATTTT. Translating it yields CSARTVRKGDGTDTQYF.

The chain couples TRBV13 to TRBJ2-1, with a weak D call TRBD1 (5 bases). Germline V gene lookup returns CDR1 PRHDT and CDR2 FYEKMQ (reference sequence). Trimming shortened V by 5 bases and J by 7 bases, and 21 bases separated the two germline ends. CDR3 length: 16 amino acids. The CDR3 DNA is TGTGCCAGCAGCCGTTACAGGTCGGCCCCCCTGAATGAGCAGTTCTTC. This encodes CASSRYRSAPLNEQFF.

The genes are TRBV5-1 and TRBJ2-3; D unclear. Trimming stripped 0 bases from V and 2 bases from J, with 10 bases between. The germline V gene has CDR1 SGHRS and CDR2 YFSETQ. The CDR3 loop spans 15 amino acids. CDR3 sequence (DNA): TGCGCCAGCAGCTTGGCCGGGCAGACCACAGATACGCAGTATTTT. Its translation: CASSLAGQTTDTQYF.

This clonotype showed up just a few times. The genes are TRBV5-1 and TRBJ2-7, with 7 bases matching TRBD1. This CDR3 is 14 amino acids long. Germline values: CDR1 SGHRS, CDR2 YFSETQ. J was trimmed by 2 bases and V by 4 bases; bases with no gene match: 6. CDR3: CASSHRQGAYEQYF. For the CDR3, the DNA is TGCGCCAGCAGCCATAGACAGGGAGCCTACGAGCAGTACTTC. Together with reference TRBV5-1 and TRBJ2-7, the CDR3 gives the full variable domain: KAGVTQTPRYLIKTRGQQVTLSCSPISGHRSVSWYQQTPGQGLQFLFEYFSETQRNKGNFPGRFSGRQFSNSRSEMNVSTLELGDSALYLCASSHRQGAYEQYFGPGTRLTVT.

This clonotype was recorded at least ten times. The chain joins TRBV6-1 to TRBJ1-6, with 11 bases that match TRBD1. After removal of 5 bases from V and 9 bases from J, the junction contained 9 bases not matched to a gene. CDR1 is MNHNS and CDR2 is SASEGT in the germline V gene. This CDR3 spans 16 amino acids. The CDR3 spells CASSLRTGGAGSPLHF. The CDR3 DNA reads as TGTGCCAGCAGTCTTCGGACAGGGGGCGCGGGTTCACCCCTCCACTTT.

This clonotype appeared once. The V and J genes are TRBV19 and TRBJ2-7; D unresolved. Looked up from germline, CDR1 is LNHDA and CDR2 is SQIVND (reference sequence). The germline V and J ends were trimmed by 3 bases and 4 bases, with 13 bases remaining between them. The CDR3 totals 14 residues. CDR3 protein: CASSMSAAGYEQYF. The CDR3 coding sequence is TGTGCCAGTAGTATGTCGGCCGCCGGTTACGAGCAGTACTTC.

J is TRBJ2-2 and V is TRBV23-1; a weak D match, TRBD2 (6 bases). TRBV23-1 is an open reading frame whose function is uncertain. CDR3 length: 14 amino acids. V was trimmed by 8 bases and J by 1 base, leaving 11 bases between them. CDR3 DNA sequence: TGCGCCAGCGGGTATAGCGGGAACACCGGGGAGCTGTTTTTT. Its protein product is CASGYSGNTGELFF.

This clonotype was observed a few times. This chain uses TRBV29-1 with TRBJ2-1; D is unresolved. The V gene's germline CDR1 is SQVTM and CDR2 ANQGSEA. V lost 5 bases to trimming and J lost 7 bases, with 9 bases between them. This CDR3 is built from 11 residues. The CDR3 protein is CSVRDGNEQFF. The CDR3 DNA sequence: TGCAGCGTTCGAGATGGAAATGAGCAGTTCTTC.

The J gene is TRBJ1-1, the V gene TRBV5-1, with D unresolved. The length of the CDR3 is 15 residues. Trimming stripped 0 bases from V and 1 base from J, with 10 bases between. From germline, CDR1 is SGHRS and CDR2 YFSETQ. The CDR3 here is CASSLEGGKNTEAFF. CDR3 nucleotides: TGCGCCAGCAGCTTGGAAGGAGGGAAGAACACTGAAGCTTTCTTT.

The gene calls are TRBV6-2 or TRBV6-3 and TRBJ2-7; perhaps TRBD1 as D (5 bases). The CDR3 has 14 residues. Between the trimmed V and J ends, which lost 6 bases and 1 base, there was a span of 13 bases. Germline V gives CDR1 MNHEY, CDR2 SVGEGT. This CDR3 is CASSSMTDSYEQYF. Here the CDR3 DNA reads TGTGCCAGCAGCTCGATGACAGATTCCTACGAGCAGTACTTC.

This clonotype was counted between two and nine times. This chain links TRBV7-9 with TRBJ1-2; a possible D gene is TRBD1 (5 bases). The ends were cut back, 4 bases at V and 4 bases at J, with 16 bases in the middle. There are 15 residues in the CDR3. Germline values: CDR1 SEHNR, CDR2 FQNEAQ (reference sequence). CDR3 sequence: CASSSTVRGIYGYTF. The CDR3 DNA sequence: TGTGCCAGCAGCTCGACTGTGAGGGGTATCTATGGCTACACCTTC. Filled out from reference TRBV7-9 and TRBJ1-2, the complete variable domain reads DTGVSQNPRHKITKRGQNVTFRCDPISEHNRLYWYRQTLGQGPEFLTYFQNEAQLEKSRLLSDRFSAERPKGSFSTLEIQRTEQGDSAMYLCASSSTVRGIYGYTFGSGTRLTVV.

This clonotype was counted only a few times. The rearrangement joins TRBV11-2 to TRBJ2-1; D is ambiguous. The V gene's germline CDR1 is SGHAT and CDR2 FQNNGV. The CDR3 is made up of 15 amino acids. Trimming took off 7 bases at V and 0 bases at J, with 13 bases between the two ends. CDR3 DNA: TGTGCCAGCACCCCTACCGCCAGCTCCTACAATGAGCAGTTCTTC. It yields the protein CASTPTASSYNEQFF.